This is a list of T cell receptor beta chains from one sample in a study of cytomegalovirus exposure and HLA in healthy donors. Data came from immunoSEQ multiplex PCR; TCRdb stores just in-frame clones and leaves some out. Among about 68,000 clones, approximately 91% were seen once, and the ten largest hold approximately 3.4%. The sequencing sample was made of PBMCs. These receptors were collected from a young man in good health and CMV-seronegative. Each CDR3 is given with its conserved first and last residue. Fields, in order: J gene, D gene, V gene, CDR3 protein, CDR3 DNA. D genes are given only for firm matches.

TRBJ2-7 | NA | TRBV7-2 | CASTRGASETSLNEQYF | TGTGCCAGCACCCGGGGGGCTAGCGAGACCTCTCTTAACGAGCAGTACTTC
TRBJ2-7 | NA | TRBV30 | CAWSVRGEQYF | TGTGCCTGGAGTGTACGGGGGGAGCAGTACTTC
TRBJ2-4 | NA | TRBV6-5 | CASSYRSLARNIQYF | TGTGCCAGCAGTTACCGCAGCCTAGCGAGGAACATTCAGTACTTC
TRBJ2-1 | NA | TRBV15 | CATSPLAGWTQYNEQFF | TGTGCCACCAGCCCGCTTGCCGGGTGGACACAATACAATGAGCAGTTCTTC
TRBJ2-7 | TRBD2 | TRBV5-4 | CATSVGPSGSNEQYF | TGTGCCACCTCCGTTGGGCCTAGCGGGAGTAACGAGCAGTACTTC
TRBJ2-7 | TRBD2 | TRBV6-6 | CASKKGLAGNNEQYF | TGTGCCAGCAAGAAAGGACTAGCGGGAAACAACGAGCAGTACTTC
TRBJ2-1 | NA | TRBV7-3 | CASSLYTQGYNEQFF | TGTGCCAGCAGCTTATATACGCAGGGTTACAATGAGCAGTTCTTC
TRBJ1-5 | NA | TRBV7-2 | CASSLVGRSQPQHF | TGTGCCAGCAGCTTAGTAGGGAGGAGTCAGCCCCAGCATTTT
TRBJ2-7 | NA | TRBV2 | CASSALYEQYF | TGTGCCAGCAGTGCTCTGTACGAGCAGTACTTC
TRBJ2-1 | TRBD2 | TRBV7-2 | CASSYTSGPYNEQFF | TGTGCCAGCAGCTATACTAGCGGCCCTTACAATGAGCAGTTCTTC
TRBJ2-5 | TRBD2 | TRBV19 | CASSTGLAGLVETQYF | TGTGCCAGTAGTACCGGACTAGCGGGTTTGGTGGAGACCCAGTACTTC
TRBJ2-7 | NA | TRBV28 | CASSLELHYEQYF | TGTGCCAGCAGTTTGGAGTTACATTACGAGCAGTACTTC
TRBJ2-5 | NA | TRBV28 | CASSSLARTQYF | TGTGCCAGCAGTTCACTAGCTAGGACCCAGTACTTC
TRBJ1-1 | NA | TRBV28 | CASSLPPLTPGTEAFF | TGTGCCAGCAGTTTACCCCCCCTCACACCGGGAACTGAAGCTTTCTTT
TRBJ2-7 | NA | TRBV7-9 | CASSLLYAGHYEQYF | TGTGCCAGCAGCTTATTGTATGCGGGGCACTACGAGCAGTACTTC
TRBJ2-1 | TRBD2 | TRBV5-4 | CASSRTSGKDNEQFF | TGTGCCAGCAGCCGAACTAGCGGGAAGGACAATGAGCAGTTCTTC
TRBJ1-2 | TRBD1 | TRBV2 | CASSEAWTGRGGYTF | TGTGCCAGCAGTGAAGCGTGGACAGGAAGAGGGGGCTACACCTTC
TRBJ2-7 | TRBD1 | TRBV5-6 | CASSFAGTGPYEQYF | TGTGCCAGCAGCTTTGCGGGGACAGGGCCCTACGAGCAGTACTTC